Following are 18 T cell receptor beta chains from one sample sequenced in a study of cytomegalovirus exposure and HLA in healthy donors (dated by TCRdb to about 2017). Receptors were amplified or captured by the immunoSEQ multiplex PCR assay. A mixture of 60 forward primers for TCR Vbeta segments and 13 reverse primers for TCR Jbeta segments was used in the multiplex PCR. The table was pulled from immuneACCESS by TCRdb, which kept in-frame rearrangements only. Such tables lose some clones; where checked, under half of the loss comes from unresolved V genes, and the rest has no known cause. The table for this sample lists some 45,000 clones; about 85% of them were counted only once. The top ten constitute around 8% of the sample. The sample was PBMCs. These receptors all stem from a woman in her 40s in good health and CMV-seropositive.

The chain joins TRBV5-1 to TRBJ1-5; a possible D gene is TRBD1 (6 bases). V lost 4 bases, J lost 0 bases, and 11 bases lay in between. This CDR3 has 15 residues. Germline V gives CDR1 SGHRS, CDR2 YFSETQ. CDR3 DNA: TGCGCCAGCAGCCCCGAGGGGGATAGCAATCAGCCCCAGCATTTT. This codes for CASSPEGDSNQPQHF.

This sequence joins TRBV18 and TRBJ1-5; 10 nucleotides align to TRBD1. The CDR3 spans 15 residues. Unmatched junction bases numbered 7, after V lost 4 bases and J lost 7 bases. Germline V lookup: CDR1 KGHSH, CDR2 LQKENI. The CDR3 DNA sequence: TGTGCCAGCTCACTTCAGGGACAGGGGAGACAGCCCCAGCATTTT. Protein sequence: CASSLQGQGRQPQHF.

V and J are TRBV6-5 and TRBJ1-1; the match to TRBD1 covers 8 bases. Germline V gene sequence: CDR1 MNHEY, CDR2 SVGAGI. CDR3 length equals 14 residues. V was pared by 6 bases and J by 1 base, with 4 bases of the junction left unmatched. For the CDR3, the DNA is TGTGCCAGCAGGCCCACAGGGGGGAACACTGAAGCTTTCTTT. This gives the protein CASRPTGGNTEAFF.

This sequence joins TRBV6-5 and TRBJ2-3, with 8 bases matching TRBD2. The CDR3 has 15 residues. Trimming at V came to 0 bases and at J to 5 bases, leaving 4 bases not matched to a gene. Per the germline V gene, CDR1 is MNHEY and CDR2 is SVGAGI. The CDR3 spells CASSYSGTRVDTQYF. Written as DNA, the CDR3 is TGTGCCAGCAGTTACTCCGGGACTAGGGTAGATACGCAGTATTTT.

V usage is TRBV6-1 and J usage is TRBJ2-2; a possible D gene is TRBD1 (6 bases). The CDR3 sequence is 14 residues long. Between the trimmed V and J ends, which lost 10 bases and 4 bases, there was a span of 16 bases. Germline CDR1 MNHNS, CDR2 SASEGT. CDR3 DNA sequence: TGTGCCATCGGGGTGACAGGTGGCACCGGGGAGCTGTTTTTT. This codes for CAIGVTGGTGELFF.

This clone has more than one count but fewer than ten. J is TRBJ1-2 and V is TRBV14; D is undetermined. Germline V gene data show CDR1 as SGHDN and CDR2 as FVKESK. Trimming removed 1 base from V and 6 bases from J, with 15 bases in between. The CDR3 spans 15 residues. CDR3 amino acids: CASSQGVGGIHGYTF. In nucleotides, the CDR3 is TGTGCCAGCAGCCAAGGAGTCGGCGGGATACATGGCTACACCTTC.

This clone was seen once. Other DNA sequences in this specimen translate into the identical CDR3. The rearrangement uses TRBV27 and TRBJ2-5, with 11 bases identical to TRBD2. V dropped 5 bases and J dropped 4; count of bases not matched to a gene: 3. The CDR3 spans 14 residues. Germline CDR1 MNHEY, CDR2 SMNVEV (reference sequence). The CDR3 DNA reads TGTGCCAGCAGTCTAGCGGGGGGTGGAGAGACCCAGTACTTC. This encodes CASSLAGGGETQYF.

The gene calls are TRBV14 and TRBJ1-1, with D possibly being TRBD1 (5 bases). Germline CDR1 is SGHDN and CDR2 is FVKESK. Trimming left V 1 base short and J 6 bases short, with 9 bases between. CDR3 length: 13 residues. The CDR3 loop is CASSQGGLSEAFF. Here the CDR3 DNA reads TGTGCCAGCAGCCAAGGGGGACTCTCTGAAGCTTTCTTT. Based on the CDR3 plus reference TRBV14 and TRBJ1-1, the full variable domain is EAGVTQFPSHSVIEKGQTVTLRCDPISGHDNLYWYRRVMGKEIKFLLHFVKESKQDESGMPNNRFLAERTGGTYSTLKVQPAELEDSGVYFCASSQGGLSEAFFGQGTRLTVV.

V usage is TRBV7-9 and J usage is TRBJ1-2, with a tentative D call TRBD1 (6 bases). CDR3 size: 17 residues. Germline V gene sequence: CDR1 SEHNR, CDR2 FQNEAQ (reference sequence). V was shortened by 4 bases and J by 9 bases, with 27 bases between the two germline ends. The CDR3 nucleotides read TGTGCCAGCAGCTCGGGTCGTGAGGGACAAAAATCCTCCAGCTACACCTTC. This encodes CASSSGREGQKSSSYTF.

In DNA, the CDR3 is TGTGCCAGCAGCTCACTAGCGGGAGGCTACAATGAGCAGTTCTTC. This codes for CASSSLAGGYNEQFF. V is TRBV6-5 and J is TRBJ2-1; TRBD2 matches at 12 bases. With V trimmed by 6 bases and J by 3 bases, 3 bases remained unmatched. This CDR3 spans 15 amino acids. The germline gives CDR1 MNHEY, CDR2 SVGAGI.

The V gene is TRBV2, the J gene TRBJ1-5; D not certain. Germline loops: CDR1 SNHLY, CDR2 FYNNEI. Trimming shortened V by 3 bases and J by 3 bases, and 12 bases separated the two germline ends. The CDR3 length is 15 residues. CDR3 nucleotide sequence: TGTGCCAGCAGTGATGAAGGGAGCTTCAATCAGCCCCAGCATTTT. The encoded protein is CASSDEGSFNQPQHF.

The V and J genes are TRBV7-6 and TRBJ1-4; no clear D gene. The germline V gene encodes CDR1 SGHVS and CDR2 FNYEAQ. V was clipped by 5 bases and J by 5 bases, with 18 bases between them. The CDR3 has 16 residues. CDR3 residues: CASSRVGGPGNEKLFF. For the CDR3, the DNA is TGTGCCAGCAGCAGGGTTGGAGGGCCCGGGAATGAAAAACTGTTTTTT.

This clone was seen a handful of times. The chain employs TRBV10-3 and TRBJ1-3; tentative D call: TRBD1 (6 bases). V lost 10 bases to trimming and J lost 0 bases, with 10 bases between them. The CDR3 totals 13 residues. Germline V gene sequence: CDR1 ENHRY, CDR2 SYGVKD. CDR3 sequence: CATSGDSGNTIYF. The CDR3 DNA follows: TGTGCCACCTCAGGGGACTCTGGAAACACCATATATTTT.

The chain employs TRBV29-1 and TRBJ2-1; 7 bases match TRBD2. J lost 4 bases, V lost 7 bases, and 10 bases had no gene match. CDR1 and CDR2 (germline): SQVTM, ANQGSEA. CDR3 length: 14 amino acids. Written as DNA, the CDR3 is TGCAGCGCCGCAGATCTAGCGGTTTACAATGAGCAGTTCTTC. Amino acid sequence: CSAADLAVYNEQFF.

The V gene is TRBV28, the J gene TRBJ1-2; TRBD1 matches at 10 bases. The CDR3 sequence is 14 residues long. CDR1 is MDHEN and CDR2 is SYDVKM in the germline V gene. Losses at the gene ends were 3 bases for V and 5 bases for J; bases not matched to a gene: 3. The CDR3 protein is CASSFGTGEYGYTF. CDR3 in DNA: TGTGCCAGCAGTTTTGGGACAGGGGAGTATGGCTACACCTTC.

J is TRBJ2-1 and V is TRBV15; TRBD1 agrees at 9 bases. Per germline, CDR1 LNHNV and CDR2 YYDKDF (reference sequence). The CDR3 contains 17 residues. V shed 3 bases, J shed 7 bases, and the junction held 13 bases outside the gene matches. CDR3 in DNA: TGTGCCACCAGCAGCACCCCCCCCGGGACAGGGTTGAATGAGCAGTTCTTC. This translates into CATSSTPPGTGLNEQFF.

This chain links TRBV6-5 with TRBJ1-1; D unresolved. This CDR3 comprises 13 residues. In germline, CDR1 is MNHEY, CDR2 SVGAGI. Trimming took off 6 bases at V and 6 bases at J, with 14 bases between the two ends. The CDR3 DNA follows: TGTGCCAGCAGAGACGGGAAGAAGGCTGAAGCTTTCTTT. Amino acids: CASRDGKKAEAFF.

CDR3 sequence reads: CASSTFAKNIQYF. The DNA of the CDR3 is TGTGCCAGCAGTACTTTCGCCAAAAACATTCAGTACTTC. V usage is TRBV6-1 and J usage is TRBJ2-4; D is uncertain. The CDR3 loop spans 13 amino acids. V lost 5 bases to trimming and J lost 1 base, with 6 bases between them. The V gene's germline CDR1 is MNHNS and CDR2 SASEGT.